This T cell receptor beta chain was obtained from a study of T-cell memory formation after mild COVID-19. TCRdb re-called the 5' RACE reads with MiXCR, one entry per CDR3 protein. This repertoire shows 400,000 or so distinct CDR3 sequences, roughly 20% found once; its top ten account for 12%. This clonotype was counted only a few times. The J segment lost 0 bases and the V segment lost 4 bases, leaving 3 bases of the junction unmatched. The CDR3 spans 13 residues. In germline, CDR1 is GTSNPN, CDR2 SVGIG (reference sequence). The TCR originated in an adult woman who had mild COVID-19 (a few samples of this study predate the infection). Cell type and time point are not known. V is TRBV30 and J is TRBJ2-7; TRBD1 aligns across 7 bases. Sequenced input: PBMCs or a T cell subset sorted from them (not recorded which). CDR3 coding DNA: TGTGCCTGGACTGGGACAGCCTCCTACGAGCAGTACTTC. Its translation: CAWTGTASYEQYF.